The present entry profiles one TCR beta chain with its context. No cognate antigen has been identified for it. Base qualities were left out, and no much larger clone turns up one base away. This sample stems from a study of T cells in localized non-small cell lung cancer (dated by TCRdb to 2019 to 2021). Broadly, across the study: Comparing tumors with uninvolved tumor-adjacent lungs, the study looked at the T cell repertoires of approximately 250 patients with early-stage NSCLC. The cohort was made up of approximately 250 treatment-naive NSCLC patients whose localized lung tumors had been resected. Of the NSCLC patients, roughly 130 were male and around 99 were female, and the mean age was approximately 64 years. Study-wide findings and limitations: A median of about 61 of the top 100 tumor clones turned up in the paired uninvolved adjacent lung, and roughly 30 of those clones also ranked among the top 100 of that same adjacent lung. Higher T cell density in blood was associated with longer overall survival, whereas higher clonality in adjacent lung was associated with shorter survival. Because multi-region sequencing of the tumors was not done, intratumor heterogeneity could not be ruled out. The highest T cell clonality was observed in uninvolved tumor-adjacent lung, where clonality exceeded that of tumor, suggesting that antigenic responses were more focused in uninvolved tumor-adjacent lung. Since the design was exploratory, TCR variables were selected using unadjusted p-values with no false-discovery rate correction.

CDR1 and CDR2 (KGHSH, LQKENI) derive from the germline V gene. At the junction V is shortened by 2 bases and J by 12 bases; bases outside the gene matches: 7. From the cysteine through the phenylalanine, the CDR3 covers 13 amino acids. Just the 39-base CDR3 DNA is kept, in frame starting at base 1. At diagnosis, tumor, uninvolved tumor-adjacent lung and peripheral blood were collected and then preserved as a mix of FFPE and fresh-frozen material. For TCR repertoire profiling, the blood samples were analyzed as peripheral blood mononuclear cells. TCR beta CDR3 regions were sequenced from DNA using the immunoSEQ Assay. The authors' pipeline ran thus. To compute T cell density, TCR beta template counts were normalized to usable DNA, which was estimated by amplifying housekeeping genes. Using the preseqR package, richness was estimated by extrapolating to 120,000 templates for tissue samples and 400,000 templates for PBMC samples. Clonality was defined as one minus Pielou's evenness. To identify tissue-enriched TCRs, differential abundance testing was run on productive amino-acid clonotypes with a minimum total count of 5 and an alpha of 0.1. The Jaccard Index and the Morisita Overlap Index were used to quantify repertoire overlap between compartments. GLIPH grouped TCR beta CDR3s together with public tetramer-defined viral CDR3s, and a viral motif had to include at least three viral sequences and also show V-gene enrichment. The source is immuneACCESS, and TCRdb retained only in-frame sequences with V and J called. Part of the clones is not carried over; for the studies checked, unresolved V genes explain less than half of this, and the remainder is unexplained. The DNA gave D and trimming, while V, J and clone size come from that table. For this sample the table gives fewer than 75,000 clones, of which less than 85% were detected only once. 1.3% of the sample is in the top ten clones.

The sequence links TRBV18 to TRBJ1-1; the junction holds 9 bases that match TRBD1. The sample in question was peripheral blood, obtained before any cancer treatment. This sequence originates from a female donor older than 55 with stage I lung adenocarcinoma. The nucleotide sequence is TGTGCCAGCTCACCAGCCCGGGACAGGGATCCTTTCTTT. It translates as CASSPARDRDPFF.